These 11 T cell receptor beta chains share one sample of origin, sequenced in a study of glioma-infiltrating T cells after dendritic cell vaccination. Profiling relied on immunoSEQ multiplex PCR, and the TCRdb table lists in-frame clones only, not all of them. The profile shows about 73,000 clones, 82% of them singletons. Source: blood, taken before dendritic cell vaccination. The receptor source for this set is a human donor with glioblastoma.

The V gene is TRBV2, the J gene TRBJ2-5, with a weak D call TRBD2 (6 bases). The CDR3 has 16 amino acids. In germline, CDR1 is SNHLY, CDR2 FYNNEI. Trimming removed 2 bases at V and 1 base at J, with 14 bases between. CDR3 region: CASSEMPTRGQETQYF. The CDR3 nucleotides read TGTGCCAGCAGTGAAATGCCCACGCGGGGCCAAGAGACCCAGTACTTC. Together with reference TRBV2 and TRBJ2-5, the CDR3 gives the full variable domain: EPEVTQTPSHQVTQMGQEVILRCVPISNHLYFYWYRQILGQKVEFLVSFYNNEISEKSEIFDDQFSVERPDGSNFTLKIRSTKLEDSAMYFCASSEMPTRGQETQYFGPGTRLLVL.

The table lists this clone with a few counts. Within the sample, other DNA sequences also encode this same CDR3. This chain connects TRBV2 to TRBJ2-5; D gene uncertain. Germline V lookup: CDR1 SNHLY, CDR2 FYNNEI. The CDR3 loop spans 12 amino acids. The V gene lost 3 bases and the J gene lost 5 bases, with 7 bases spanning the gap. CDR3 nucleotides: TGTGCCAGCAGTGAGCTCAGGGAGACCCAGTACTTC. This sequence encodes CASSELRETQYF.

The CDR3 DNA sequence: TGTGCCAGCAGCTTGGCGGGACTAGCCGCAGAGACCCAGTACTTC. Residues: CASSLAGLAAETQYF. The V and J genes are TRBV5-6 and TRBJ2-5; 9 nucleotides line up with TRBD2. Germline CDR1 is SGHDT and CDR2 is YYEEEE. Unmatched junction bases numbered 4, after V lost 0 bases and J lost 4 bases. The CDR3 loop spans 15 amino acids.

The V and J genes are TRBV5-1 and TRBJ1-2, with D possibly TRBD1 on 6 matching bases. The CDR3 covers 14 residues. V gave up 5 bases and J gave up 6 bases, with 17 bases separating them. CDR1 is SGHRS and CDR2 is YFSETQ in the germline V gene. The CDR3 sequence is CASSRLSGDDGYTF. In DNA form, the CDR3 reads TGCGCCAGCAGTAGGTTGTCAGGGGACGATGGCTACACCTTC.

The chain employs TRBV29-1 and TRBJ2-4, with a weak D call TRBD2 (6 bases). V was pared by 5 bases and J by 2 bases, with 10 bases between. The CDR3 runs 13 residues. Per germline, CDR1 SQVTM and CDR2 ANQGSEA. CDR3 nucleotide sequence: TGCAGCGTTTCCACTAGCCCCAAAAACATTCAGTACTTC. This codes for CSVSTSPKNIQYF.

The chain recombines TRBV2 with TRBJ2-7; 10 bases are shared with TRBD1. Germline V gene lookup returns CDR1 SNHLY and CDR2 FYNNEI. This CDR3 is built from 16 residues. The J segment lost 3 bases and the V segment lost 4 bases, leaving 9 bases of the junction unmatched. The DNA of the CDR3 is TGTGCCAGCAGTGGCATCGGGACAGGGGTTGGCTACGAGCAGTACGTC. It is translated as CASSGIGTGVGYEQYV.

V usage is TRBV5-4 and J usage is TRBJ1-4; D may be TRBD1 (5 bases). The CDR3 contains 16 residues. CDR1 SGHNT and CDR2 YYREEE come from the germline V gene (reference sequence). V dropped 4 bases and J dropped 7 bases, with 20 bases sitting between them. CDR3 loop: CASSTKNIGGGEKLFF. CDR3 DNA: TGTGCCAGCAGCACAAAAAATATTGGGGGGGGTGAAAAACTGTTTTTT.

The CDR3 DNA follows: TGTGCCTGGACTAGTCGGACTGAAGCTTTCTTT. Encoded protein: CAWTSRTEAFF. This chain joins TRBV30 and TRBJ1-1; D gene unclear. This CDR3 contains 11 residues. Trimming removed 4 bases from V and 5 bases from J, with 8 bases in between. Per the germline V gene, CDR1 is GTSNPN and CDR2 is SVGIG (reference sequence).

The V call is TRBV15, the J call TRBJ1-1, with D possibly being TRBD1 (6 bases). This CDR3 is built from 15 residues. Germline V gives CDR1 LNHNV, CDR2 YYDKDF (reference sequence). V lost 3 bases and J 1 base, leaving 12 bases between the germline ends. Written as DNA, the CDR3 is TGTGCCACCAGCAGGCCGGGACAACCGAACACTGAAGCTTTCTTT. Protein product: CATSRPGQPNTEAFF.

The V and J genes are TRBV5-1 and TRBJ2-2; 7 bases map to TRBD1. The V gene end was trimmed by 4 bases and the J gene end by 2 bases; junction bases not matched to a gene: 5. This CDR3 is built from 15 residues. Germline-derived CDR1 and CDR2 are SGHRS and YFSETQ. For the CDR3, the DNA is TGCGCCAGCAGCAGGGACAGACGAAACACCGGGGAGCTGTTTTTT. Translating gives CASSRDRRNTGELFF.

Concerning this clone: At one of its ends the junction is not consistent with the germline gene, which may arise from a read error. The V call is TRBV27, the J call TRBJ1-2, with 9 positions matching TRBD1. Germline V lookup: CDR1 MNHEY, CDR2 SMNVEV (reference sequence). CDR3 size: 15 residues. CDR3 amino acids: CASSVSRDRAYGYTF. The CDR3 bases are TGTGCCAGCAGTGTATCCCGGGACAGGGCTTATGGCTACACCTTC.